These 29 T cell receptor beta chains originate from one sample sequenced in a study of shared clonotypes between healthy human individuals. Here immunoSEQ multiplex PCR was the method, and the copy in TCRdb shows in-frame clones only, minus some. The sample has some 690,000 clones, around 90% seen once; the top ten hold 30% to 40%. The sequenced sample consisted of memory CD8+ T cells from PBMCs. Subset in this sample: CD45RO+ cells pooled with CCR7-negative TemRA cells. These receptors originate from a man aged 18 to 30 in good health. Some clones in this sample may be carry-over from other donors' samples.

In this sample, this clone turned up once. The CDR3 DNA sequence: TGTGCCAGCAGCTTGACGCGGGAGGTAGGAGAGACCCAGTACTTC. Amino acids: CASSLTREVGETQYF. The V call is TRBV7-9, the J call TRBJ2-5; 8 bases are a match to TRBD2. V was clipped by 3 bases and J by 4 bases; unmatched bases: 7. CDR1 and CDR2 (germline): SEHNR, FQNEAQ (reference sequence). The CDR3 is made up of 15 amino acids.

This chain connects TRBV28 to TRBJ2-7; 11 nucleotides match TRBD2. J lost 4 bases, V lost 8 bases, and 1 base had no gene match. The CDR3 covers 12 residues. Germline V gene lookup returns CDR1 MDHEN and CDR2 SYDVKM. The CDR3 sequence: CASSSGRYEQYF. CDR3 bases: TGTGCCAGCTCTAGCGGGAGGTACGAGCAGTACTTC.

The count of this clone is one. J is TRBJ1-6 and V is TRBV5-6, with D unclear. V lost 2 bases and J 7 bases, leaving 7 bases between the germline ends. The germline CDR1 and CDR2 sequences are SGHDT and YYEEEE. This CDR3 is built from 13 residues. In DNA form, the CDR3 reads TGTGCCAGCAGCTTAGGCCCGAATTCACCCCTCCACTTT. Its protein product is CASSLGPNSPLHF.

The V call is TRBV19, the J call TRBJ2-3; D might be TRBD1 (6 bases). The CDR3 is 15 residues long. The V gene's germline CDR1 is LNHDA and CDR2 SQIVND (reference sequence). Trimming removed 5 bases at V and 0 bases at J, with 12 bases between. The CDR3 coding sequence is TGTGCCAGTAGTCCACAGGGTCTAAGCACAGATACGCAGTATTTT. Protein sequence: CASSPQGLSTDTQYF.

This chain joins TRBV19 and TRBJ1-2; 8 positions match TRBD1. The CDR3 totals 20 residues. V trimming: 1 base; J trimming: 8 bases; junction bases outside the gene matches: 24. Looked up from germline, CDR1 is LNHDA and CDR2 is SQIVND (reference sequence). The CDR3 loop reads CASSIAEDRGAPYLLWGYTF. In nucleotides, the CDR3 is TGTGCCAGTAGTATAGCGGAAGACAGGGGAGCTCCGTACTTACTGTGGGGCTACACCTTC.

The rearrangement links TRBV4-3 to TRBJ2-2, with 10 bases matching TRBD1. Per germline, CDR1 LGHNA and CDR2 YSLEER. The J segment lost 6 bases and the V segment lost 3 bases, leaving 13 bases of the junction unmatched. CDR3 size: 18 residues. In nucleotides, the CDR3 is TGCGCCAGCAGCCATCACGGACAGGGGGTTGTCATCGCCGGGGAGCTGTTTTTT. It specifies CASSHHGQGVVIAGELFF.

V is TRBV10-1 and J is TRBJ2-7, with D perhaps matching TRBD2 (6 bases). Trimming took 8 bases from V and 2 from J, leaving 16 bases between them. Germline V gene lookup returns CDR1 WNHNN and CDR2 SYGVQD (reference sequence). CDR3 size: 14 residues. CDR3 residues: CASGTGLATYEQYF. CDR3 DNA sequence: TGCGCCAGCGGGACGGGACTGGCAACCTACGAGCAGTACTTC.

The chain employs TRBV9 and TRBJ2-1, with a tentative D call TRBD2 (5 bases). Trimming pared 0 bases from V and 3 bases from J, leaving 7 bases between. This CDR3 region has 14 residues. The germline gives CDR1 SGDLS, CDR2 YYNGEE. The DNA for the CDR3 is TGTGCCAGCAGCGTAGTCGGGGACTACAATGAGCAGTTCTTC. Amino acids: CASSVVGDYNEQFF.

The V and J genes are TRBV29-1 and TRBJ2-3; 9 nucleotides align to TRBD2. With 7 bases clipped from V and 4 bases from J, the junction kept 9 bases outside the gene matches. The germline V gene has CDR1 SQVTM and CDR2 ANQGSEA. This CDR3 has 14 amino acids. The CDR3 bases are TGCAGCGACTTGGGACTAGCAGGACCAGATACGCAGTATTTT. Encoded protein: CSDLGLAGPDTQYF.

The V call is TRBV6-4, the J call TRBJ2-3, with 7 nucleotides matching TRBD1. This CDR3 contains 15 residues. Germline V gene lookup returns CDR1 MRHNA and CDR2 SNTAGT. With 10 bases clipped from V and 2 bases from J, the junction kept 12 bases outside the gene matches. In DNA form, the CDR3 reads TGTGCCAACAGGCTGCCGGGACAGCACACAGATACGCAGTATTTT. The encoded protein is CANRLPGQHTDTQYF.

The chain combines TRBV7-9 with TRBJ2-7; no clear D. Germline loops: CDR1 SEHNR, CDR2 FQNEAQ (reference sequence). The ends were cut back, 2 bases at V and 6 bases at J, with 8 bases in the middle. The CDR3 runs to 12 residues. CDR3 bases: TGTGCCAGCAGCTTAAGAGGACCCGAGCAGTACTTC. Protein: CASSLRGPEQYF.

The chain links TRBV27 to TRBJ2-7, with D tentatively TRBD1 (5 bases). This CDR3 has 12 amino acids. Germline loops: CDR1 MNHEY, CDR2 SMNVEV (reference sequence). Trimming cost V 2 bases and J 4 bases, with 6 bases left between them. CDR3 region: CASSLQGYEQYF. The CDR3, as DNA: TGTGCCAGCAGTTTACAGGGTTACGAGCAGTACTTC.

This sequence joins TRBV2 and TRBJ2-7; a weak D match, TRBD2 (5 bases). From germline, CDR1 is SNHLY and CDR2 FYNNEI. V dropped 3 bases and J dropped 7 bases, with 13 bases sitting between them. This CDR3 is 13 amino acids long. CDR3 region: CASSDARAWEQYF. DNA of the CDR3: TGTGCCAGCAGTGATGCGCGGGCCTGGGAGCAGTACTTC.

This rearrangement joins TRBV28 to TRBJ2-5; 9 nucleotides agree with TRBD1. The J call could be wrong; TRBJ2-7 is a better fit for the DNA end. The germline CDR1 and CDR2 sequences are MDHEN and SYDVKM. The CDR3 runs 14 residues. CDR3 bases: TGTGCCAGCATTAAACAGGGGGCACCCTACGAGCAGTACTTC. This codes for CASIKQGAPYEQYF.

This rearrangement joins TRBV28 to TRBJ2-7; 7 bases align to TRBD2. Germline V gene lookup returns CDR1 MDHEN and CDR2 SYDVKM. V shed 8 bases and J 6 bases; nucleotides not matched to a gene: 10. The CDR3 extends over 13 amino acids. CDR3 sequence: CASSGLAVLEQYF. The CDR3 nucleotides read TGTGCCAGCTCTGGGCTAGCGGTTCTCGAGCAGTACTTC.

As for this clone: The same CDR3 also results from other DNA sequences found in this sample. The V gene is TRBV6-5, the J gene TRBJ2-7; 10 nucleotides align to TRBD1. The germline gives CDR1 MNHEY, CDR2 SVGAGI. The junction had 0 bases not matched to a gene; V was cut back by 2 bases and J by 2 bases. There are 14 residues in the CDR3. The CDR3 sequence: CASSYGQGAYEQYF. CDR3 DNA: TGTGCCAGCAGTTACGGACAGGGGGCCTACGAGCAGTACTTC.

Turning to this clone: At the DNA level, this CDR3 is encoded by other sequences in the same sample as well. The CDR3 here is CASSYSSGNYGYTF. The CDR3, as DNA: TGTGCCAGCAGTTACTCATCTGGAAACTATGGCTACACCTTC. The V call is TRBV6-5, the J call TRBJ1-2, with D unclear. Germline CDR1 and CDR2: MNHEY and SVGAGI. V dropped 0 bases and J dropped 2 bases, with 7 bases sitting between them. This CDR3 is 14 amino acids long.

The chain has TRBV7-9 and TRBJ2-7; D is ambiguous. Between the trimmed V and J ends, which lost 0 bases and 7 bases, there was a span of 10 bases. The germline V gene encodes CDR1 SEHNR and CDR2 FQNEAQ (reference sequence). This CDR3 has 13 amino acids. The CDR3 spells CASSLALRWEQYF. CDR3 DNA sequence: TGTGCCAGCAGCTTAGCCCTCCGTTGGGAGCAGTACTTC. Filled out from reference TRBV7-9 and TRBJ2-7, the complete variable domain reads DTGVSQNPRHKITKRGQNVTFRCDPISEHNRLYWYRQTLGQGPEFLTYFQNEAQLEKSRLLSDRFSAERPKGSFSTLEIQRTEQGDSAMYLCASSLALRWEQYFGPGTRLTVT.

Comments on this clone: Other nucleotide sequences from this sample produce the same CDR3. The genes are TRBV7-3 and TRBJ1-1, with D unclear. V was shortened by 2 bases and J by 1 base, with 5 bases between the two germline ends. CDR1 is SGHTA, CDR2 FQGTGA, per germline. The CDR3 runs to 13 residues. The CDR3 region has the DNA TGTGCCAGCAGCTTATCTGGGAACACTGAAGCTTTCTTT. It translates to CASSLSGNTEAFF. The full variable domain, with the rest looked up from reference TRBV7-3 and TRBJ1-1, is GAGVSQTPSNKVTEKGKYVELRCDPISGHTALYWYRQSLGQGPEFLIYFQGTGAADDSGLPNDRFFAVRPEGSVSTLKIQRTERGDSAVYLCASSLSGNTEAFFGQGTRLTVV.

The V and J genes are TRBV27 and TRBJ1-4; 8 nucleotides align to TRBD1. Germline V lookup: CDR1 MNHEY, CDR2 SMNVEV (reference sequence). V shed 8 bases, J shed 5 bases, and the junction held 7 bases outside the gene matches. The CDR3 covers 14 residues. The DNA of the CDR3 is TGTGCCAGCGGTTCGACAGGGGCAAATGAAAAACTGTTTTTT. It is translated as CASGSTGANEKLFF.

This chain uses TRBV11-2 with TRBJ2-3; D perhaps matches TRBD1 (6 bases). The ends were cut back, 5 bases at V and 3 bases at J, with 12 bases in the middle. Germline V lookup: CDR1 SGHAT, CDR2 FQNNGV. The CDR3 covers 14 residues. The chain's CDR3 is CASSLRGGTDTQYF. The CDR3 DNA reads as TGTGCCAGCAGCCTCCGAGGGGGTACAGATACGCAGTATTTT. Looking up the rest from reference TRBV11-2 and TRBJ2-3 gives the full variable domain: EAGVAQSPRYKIIEKRQSVAFWCNPISGHATLYWYQQILGQGPKLLIQFQNNGVVDDSQLPKDRFSAERLKGVDSTLKIQPAKLEDSAVYLCASSLRGGTDTQYFGPGTRLTVL.

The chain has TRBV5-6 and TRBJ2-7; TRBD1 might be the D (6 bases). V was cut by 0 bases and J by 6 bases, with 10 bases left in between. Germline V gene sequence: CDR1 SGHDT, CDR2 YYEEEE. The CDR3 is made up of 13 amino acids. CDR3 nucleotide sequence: TGTGCCAGCAGCTTGGCCGCAGGGGCCGAGCAGTACTTC. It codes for CASSLAAGAEQYF.

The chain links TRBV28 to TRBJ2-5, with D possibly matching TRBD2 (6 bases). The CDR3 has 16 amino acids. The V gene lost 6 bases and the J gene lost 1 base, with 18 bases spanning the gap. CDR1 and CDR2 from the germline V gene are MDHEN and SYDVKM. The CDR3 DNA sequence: TGTGCCAGCAGGTTGAGGGCCGGGAGACTCCAAGAGACCCAGTACTTC. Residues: CASRLRAGRLQETQYF. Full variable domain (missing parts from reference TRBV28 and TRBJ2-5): DVKVTQSSRYLVKRTGEKVFLECVQDMDHENMFWYRQDPGLGLRLIYFSYDVKMKEKGDIPEGYSVSREKKERFSLILESASTNQTSMYLCASRLRAGRLQETQYFGPGTRLLVL.

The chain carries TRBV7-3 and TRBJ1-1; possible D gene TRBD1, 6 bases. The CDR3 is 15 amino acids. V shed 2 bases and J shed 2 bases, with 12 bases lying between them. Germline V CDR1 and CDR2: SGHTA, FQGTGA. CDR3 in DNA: TGTGCCAGCAGCTTAGGACAGAACAGTAACACTGAAGCTTTCTTT. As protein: CASSLGQNSNTEAFF.

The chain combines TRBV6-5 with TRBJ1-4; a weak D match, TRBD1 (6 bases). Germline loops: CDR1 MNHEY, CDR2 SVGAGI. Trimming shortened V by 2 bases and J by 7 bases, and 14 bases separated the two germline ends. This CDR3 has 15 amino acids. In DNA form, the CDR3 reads TGTGCCAGCAGTTACGGGGGGCGGTCTTCTGAAAAACTGTTTTTT. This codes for CASSYGGRSSEKLFF.

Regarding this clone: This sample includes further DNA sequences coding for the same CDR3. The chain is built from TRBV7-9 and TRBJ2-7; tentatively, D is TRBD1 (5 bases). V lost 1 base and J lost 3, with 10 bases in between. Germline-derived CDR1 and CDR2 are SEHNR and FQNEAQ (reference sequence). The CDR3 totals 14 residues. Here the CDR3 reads CASSLVGQGYEQYF. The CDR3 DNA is TGTGCCAGCAGCTTAGTAGGCCAGGGCTACGAGCAGTACTTC.

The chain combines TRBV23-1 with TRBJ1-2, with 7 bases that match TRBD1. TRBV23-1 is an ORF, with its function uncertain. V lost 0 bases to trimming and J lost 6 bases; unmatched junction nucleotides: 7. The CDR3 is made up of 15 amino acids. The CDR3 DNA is TGCGCCAGCAGTCAATCTCCCCCTGGGACAGATGGCTACACCTTC. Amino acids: CASSQSPPGTDGYTF.

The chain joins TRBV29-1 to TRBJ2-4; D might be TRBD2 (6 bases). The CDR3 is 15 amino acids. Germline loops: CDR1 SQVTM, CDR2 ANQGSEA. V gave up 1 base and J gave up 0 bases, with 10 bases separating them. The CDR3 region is CSVEARGLAKNIQYF. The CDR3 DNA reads TGCAGCGTTGAAGCTCGGGGACTAGCCAAAAACATTCAGTACTTC.

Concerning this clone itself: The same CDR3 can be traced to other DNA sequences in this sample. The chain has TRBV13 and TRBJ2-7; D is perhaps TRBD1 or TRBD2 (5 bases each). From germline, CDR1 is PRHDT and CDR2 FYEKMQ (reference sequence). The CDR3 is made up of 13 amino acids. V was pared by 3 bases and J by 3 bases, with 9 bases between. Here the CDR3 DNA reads TGTGCCAGCAGCTTGGGACGGGTCTACGAGCAGTACTTC. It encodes CASSLGRVYEQYF.